A selection of T cell receptor beta chains follows, all from one sample in a study of cytomegalovirus exposure and HLA in healthy donors. Produced via immunoSEQ multiplex PCR; TCRdb's table is partial and in-frame only. The sample has around 62,000 clones; around 80% are singletons. The sequenced sample consisted of PBMCs. All receptors derive from a man aged 35 to 55 in good health and CMV-seronegative. Each CDR3 is given with its conserved first and last residue. Fields, in order: J gene, V gene, clone size, D gene, CDR3 protein, CDR3 DNA. A D gene is named only where the DNA matches it firmly. Not all rows give a size; the values are once, few, many and, for expanded clones, a class.

>TRBJ2-1|TRBV6-1|few|NA
CVTEGFGGGEQFF
TGTGTCACAGAAGGTTTTGGGGGAGGTGAGCAGTTCTTC
>TRBJ2-7|TRBV9|NA|TRBD1
CASSVGYPGTGLVEQYF
TGTGCCAGCAGCGTAGGATACCCCGGGACAGGGCTTGTCGAGCAGTACTTC
>TRBJ2-3|TRBV2|NA|TRBD2
CASRTSGTDTQYF
TGTGCCAGCCGGACTAGCGGCACAGATACGCAGTATTTT
>TRBJ2-1|TRBV19|NA|TRBD2
CASSMGGRGRNEQFF
TGTGCCAGTAGTATGGGAGGGAGAGGGAGAAATGAGCAGTTCTTC
>TRBJ1-4|TRBV4-1|few|TRBD1
CASSQQGQGYMGLFF
TGCGCCAGCAGCCAACAAGGACAGGGCTACATGGGACTGTTTTTT
>TRBJ2-7|TRBV2|NA|TRBD2
CASIPAGVGEQYF
TGTGCCAGCATTCCCGCGGGGGTGGGCGAGCAGTACTTC
>TRBJ2-1|TRBV7-2|NA|TRBD2
CASSLRGRVNEQFF
TGTGCCAGCAGCTTACGCGGGAGGGTTAATGAGCAGTTCTTC
>TRBJ1-4|TRBV10-3|NA|NA
CAISESGGEKLFF
TGTGCCATCAGTGAGTCCGGGGGGGAAAAACTGTTTTTT
>TRBJ1-1|TRBV6-1|NA|NA
CASTWQGITEAFF
TGTGCCAGCACCTGGCAGGGGATCACTGAAGCTTTCTTT
>TRBJ1-4|TRBV7-9|NA|NA
CASSSSVPGGEKLFF
TGTGCCAGCAGCTCAAGTGTCCCGGGAGGTGAAAAACTGTTTTTT
>TRBJ1-2|TRBV5-4|NA|NA
CASSLGGRGGAWNGYTF
TGTGCCAGCAGCTTGGGCGGACGGGGGGGCGCTTGGAATGGCTACACCTTC
>TRBJ2-7|TRBV5-4|NA|NA
CASSLDPGVAYEQYF
TGTGCCAGCAGCTTAGATCCAGGGGTCGCCTACGAGCAGTACTTC
>TRBJ1-6|TRBV18|NA|TRBD1
CASSPETGDNNSPLHF
TGTGCCAGCTCACCAGAGACAGGGGATAATAATTCACCCCTCCACTTT
>TRBJ2-3|TRBV11-2|NA|TRBD2
CASSLFPSGRASSTDTQYF
TGTGCCAGCAGCTTATTCCCTAGCGGGAGGGCCTCTAGCACAGATACGCAGTATTTT
>TRBJ2-1|TRBV18|NA|TRBD2
CASSPEGWLADTNDEQFF
TGTGCCAGCTCACCGGAGGGGTGGCTAGCGGATACAAACGATGAGCAGTTCTTC
>TRBJ2-3|TRBV28|NA|NA
CASRATTDTQYF
TGTGCCAGTCGAGCGACCACAGATACGCAGTATTTT
>TRBJ2-1|TRBV9|NA|NA
CASSVDGPPLEQFF
TGTGCCAGCAGCGTAGATGGGCCTCCCCTGGAGCAGTTCTTC
>TRBJ2-2|TRBV20-1|NA|NA
CSASFLGELFF
TGCAGTGCTAGTTTCCTCGGGGAGCTGTTTTTT
>TRBJ2-7|TRBV5-8|NA|NA
CASFAGRMYEQYF
TGTGCCAGCTTTGCAGGGCGTATGTACGAGCAGTACTTC
>TRBJ2-7|TRBV6-1|NA|NA
CASTWQEAYEQYF
TGTGCCAGCACTTGGCAGGAGGCCTACGAGCAGTACTTC
>TRBJ2-1|TRBV18|NA|NA
CASSPLGLASYNEQFF
TGTGCCAGCTCACCACTGGGACTCGCATCCTACAATGAGCAGTTCTTC
>TRBJ2-5|TRBV7-9|NA|NA
CASSLVLGQETQYF
TGTGCCAGCAGCTTAGTGCTAGGACAAGAGACCCAGTACTTC
>TRBJ2-4|TRBV5-6|NA|TRBD1
CASSSGTGAKNIQYF
TGTGCCAGCAGCTCCGGGACAGGGGCCAAAAACATTCAGTACTTC
>TRBJ2-5|TRBV21-1|NA|NA
CASSKDRTPQETQYF
TGTGCCAGCAGCAAAGACAGGACGCCTCAAGAGACCCAGTACTTC
>TRBJ2-7|TRBV28|NA|NA
CASRREYEQYF
TGTGCCAGCAGACGGGAGTACGAGCAGTACTTC
>TRBJ1-6|TRBV11-2|NA|NA
CASSFMLGRDSPLHF
TGTGCCAGCAGCTTTATGTTAGGGAGGGATTCACCCCTCCACTTT
>TRBJ2-5|TRBV7-9|few|TRBD1
CASSPTGTGAQETQYF
TGTGCCAGCAGCCCTACCGGGACAGGGGCCCAAGAGACCCAGTACTTC
>TRBJ2-3|TRBV6-4|few|TRBD2
CASSQTSGGTDTQYF
TGTGCCAGCAGTCAGACTAGCGGGGGCACAGATACGCAGTATTTT
>TRBJ2-7|TRBV5-8|NA|NA
CASSFLKVAYTGDEQYF
TGTGCCAGCAGCTTTCTTAAGGTAGCTTATACGGGGGACGAGCAGTACTTC
>TRBJ2-3|TRBV11-3|NA|NA
CASSLGGGTDTQYF
TGTGCCAGCAGCTTAGGCGGGGGCACAGATACGCAGTATTTT
>TRBJ2-1|TRBV2|NA|NA
CASSGDSSSYNEQFF
TGTGCCAGCAGCGGGGACTCGAGCTCCTACAATGAGCAGTTCTTC
>TRBJ2-5|TRBV7-2|NA|TRBD2
CASSLEVSGRPWETQYF
TGTGCCAGCAGCCTCGAGGTGAGCGGGAGGCCGTGGGAGACCCAGTACTTC
>TRBJ1-1|TRBV29-1|NA|NA
CSVAGTPSANTEAFF
TGCAGCGTGGCCGGGACACCCAGCGCTAACACTGAAGCTTTCTTT
>TRBJ2-4|TRBV18|NA|TRBD1
CASSLGQTLAKNIQYF
TGTGCCAGCTCACTGGGACAGACACTAGCCAAAAACATTCAGTACTTC
>TRBJ1-1|TRBV18|NA|NA
CASSPNKIDTEAFF
TGTGCCAGCTCACCCAACAAGATTGACACTGAAGCTTTCTTT
>TRBJ1-1|TRBV7-2|NA|NA
CASSLARLATEAFF
TGTGCCAGCAGCTTAGCCCGACTGGCGACTGAAGCTTTCTTT
>TRBJ1-2|TRBV5-5|once|NA
CASSFSDYGYTF
TGTGCCAGCAGCTTCTCGGACTATGGCTACACCTTC
>TRBJ1-2|TRBV30|NA|NA
CAWSAGNYGYTF
TGTGCCTGGAGTGCAGGGAACTATGGCTACACCTTC
>TRBJ2-7|TRBV29-1|NA|TRBD1
CSGKGQGRDYEQYF
TGCAGCGGGAAGGGACAGGGGCGCGACTACGAGCAGTACTTC